This T cell receptor beta chain was obtained from a study of cytomegalovirus exposure and HLA in healthy donors. At the level of the study: In a later analysis, it was reported that the roughly 120 validation repertoires had been produced on the same platform as the roughly 700 repertoires belonging to the first cohort. Notes on the study in general: A subsequent analysis found that TCR clusters from the first cohort also tended to co-occur in the roughly 120 validation repertoires, with about 95% of cluster scores above 0. Overall, around 160 TCR beta chains were annotated as cytomegalovirus-associated.

The table came from immunoSEQ multiplex PCR; TCRdb's copy has only in-frame clones and leaves some out. The table has about 70,000 clones, 94% seen once. V was clipped by 5 bases and J by 2 bases, with 20 bases between them. Germline V gene sequence: CDR1 GTSNPN, CDR2 SVGIG (reference sequence). There are 16 residues in the CDR3. With regard to this clone: Antigen unknown.

Donors came from a validation cohort of over 100 subjects, distinct from the first 666-subject cohort. The chain is built from TRBV30 and TRBJ2-3; D might be TRBD2 (6 bases). The specimen sequenced was PBMCs. The source is a man younger than 35 in good health and CMV-seropositive. CDR3 sequence: CAWAGLKPLHTDTQYF. The CDR3 DNA sequence: TGTGCCTGGGCGGGACTTAAGCCACTCCACACAGATACGCAGTATTTT.